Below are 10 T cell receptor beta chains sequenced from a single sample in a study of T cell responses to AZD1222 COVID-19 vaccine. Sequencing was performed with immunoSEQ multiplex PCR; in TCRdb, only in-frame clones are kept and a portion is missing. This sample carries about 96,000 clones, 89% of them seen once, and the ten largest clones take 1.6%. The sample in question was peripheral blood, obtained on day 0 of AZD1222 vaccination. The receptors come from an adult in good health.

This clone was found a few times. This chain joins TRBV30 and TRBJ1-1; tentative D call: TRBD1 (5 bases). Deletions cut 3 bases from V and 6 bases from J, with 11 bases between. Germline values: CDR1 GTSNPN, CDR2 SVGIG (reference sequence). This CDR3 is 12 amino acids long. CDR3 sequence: CAWRPRGAEAFF. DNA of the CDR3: TGTGCCTGGAGGCCGCGGGGGGCTGAAGCTTTCTTT.

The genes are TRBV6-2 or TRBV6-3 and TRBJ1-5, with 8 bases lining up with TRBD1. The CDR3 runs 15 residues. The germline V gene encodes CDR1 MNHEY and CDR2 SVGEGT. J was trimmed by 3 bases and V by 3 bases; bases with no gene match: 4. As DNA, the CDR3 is TGTGCCAGCAGTTATAGGGACAGGAACAATCAGCCCCAGCATTTT. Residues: CASSYRDRNNQPQHF.

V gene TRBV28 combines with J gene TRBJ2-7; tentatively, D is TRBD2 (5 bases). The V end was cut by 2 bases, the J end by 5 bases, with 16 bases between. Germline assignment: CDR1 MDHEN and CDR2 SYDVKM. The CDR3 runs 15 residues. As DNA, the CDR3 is TGTGCCAGCAGTTTAGGCGGCGGGTTCGGTCACGAGCAGTACTTC. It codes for CASSLGGGFGHEQYF. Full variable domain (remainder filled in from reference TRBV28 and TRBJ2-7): DVKVTQSSRYLVKRTGEKVFLECVQDMDHENMFWYRQDPGLGLRLIYFSYDVKMKEKGDIPEGYSVSREKKERFSLILESASTNQTSMYLCASSLGGGFGHEQYFGPGTRLTVT.

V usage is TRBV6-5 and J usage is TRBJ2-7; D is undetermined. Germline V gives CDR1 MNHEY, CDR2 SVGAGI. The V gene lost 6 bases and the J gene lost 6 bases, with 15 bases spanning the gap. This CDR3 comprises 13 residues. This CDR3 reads CASSAPYGFEQYF. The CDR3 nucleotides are TGTGCCAGCAGCGCCCCATATGGTTTCGAGCAGTACTTC.

The CDR3 sequence is CASGLVAGEKGNQPQHF. Written as DNA, the CDR3 is TGTGCTAGTGGTTTGGTAGCAGGGGAGAAGGGCAATCAGCCCCAGCATTTT. The chain combines TRBV12-5 with TRBJ1-5, with D maybe TRBD1 (6 bases). CDR1 and CDR2 (germline): LGHNT, FRNRAP. There are 17 residues in the CDR3. V was trimmed by 0 bases and J by 2 bases, leaving 14 bases between them.

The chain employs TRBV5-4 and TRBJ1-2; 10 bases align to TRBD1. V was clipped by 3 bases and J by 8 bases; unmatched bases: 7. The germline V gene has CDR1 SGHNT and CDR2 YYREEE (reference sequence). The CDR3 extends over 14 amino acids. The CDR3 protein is CASSYFDRGQGYTF. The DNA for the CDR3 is TGTGCCAGCAGCTACTTTGACAGGGGGCAGGGCTACACCTTC.

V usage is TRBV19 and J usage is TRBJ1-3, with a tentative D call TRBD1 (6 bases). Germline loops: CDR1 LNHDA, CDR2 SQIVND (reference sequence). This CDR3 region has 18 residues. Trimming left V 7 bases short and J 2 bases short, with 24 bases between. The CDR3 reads CASTPPDSHIKAGNTIYF. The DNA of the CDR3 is TGTGCCAGTACCCCTCCGGACAGTCATATTAAGGCTGGAAACACCATATATTTT.

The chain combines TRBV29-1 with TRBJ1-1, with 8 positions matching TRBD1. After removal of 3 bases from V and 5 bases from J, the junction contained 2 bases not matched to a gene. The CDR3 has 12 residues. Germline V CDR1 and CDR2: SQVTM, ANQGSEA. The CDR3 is CSVDTGGTEAFF. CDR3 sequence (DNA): TGCAGCGTTGACACAGGGGGGACTGAAGCTTTCTTT.

CDR3 in amino acids: CASSQGGQGSNQPQHF. CDR3 bases: TGCGCCAGCAGCCAAGGAGGACAGGGCAGCAATCAGCCCCAGCATTTT. This chain joins TRBV4-1 and TRBJ1-5, with TRBD1 identical over 8 bases. Germline CDR1 MGHRA, CDR2 YSYEKL. The CDR3 loop spans 16 amino acids. Trimming removed 1 base from V and 1 base from J; junction bases left unmatched: 3.

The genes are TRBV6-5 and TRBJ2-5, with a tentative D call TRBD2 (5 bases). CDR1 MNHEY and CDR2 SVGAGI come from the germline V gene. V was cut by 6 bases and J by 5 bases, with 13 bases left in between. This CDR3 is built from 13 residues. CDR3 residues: CASRRALGETQYF. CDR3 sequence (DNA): TGTGCCAGCAGGCGGGCTTTGGGGGAGACCCAGTACTTC.